The 9 T cell receptor beta chains reported below all come from one sample, sequenced in a study of cytomegalovirus exposure and HLA in healthy donors. The PCR contained 60 Vbeta and 13 Jbeta primers. The protocol was immunoSEQ multiplex PCR, while the TCRdb copy is restricted to in-frame clones and leaves out a portion. The table lists over 120,000 clones, around 70% of them singletons, with roughly 2% in the top ten. The sample was PBMCs. The source is a woman aged 60 to 75 in good health and CMV-seropositive.

The genes are TRBV28 and TRBJ2-5; 13 bases line up with TRBD2. CDR1 and CDR2 (germline): MDHEN, SYDVKM. With V trimmed by 5 bases and J by 5 bases, 8 bases remained unmatched. This CDR3 region has 16 residues. The CDR3 sequence is CASSPGLAGAMETQYF. The CDR3 nucleotides are TGTGCCAGCAGTCCAGGACTAGCGGGAGCGATGGAGACCCAGTACTTC.

The chain employs TRBV6-1 and TRBJ1-4; D is ambiguous. The germline V gene encodes CDR1 MNHNS and CDR2 SASEGT. With 0 bases removed from V and 8 bases from J, the gap between germline ends came to 13 bases. This CDR3 is 15 amino acids long. The CDR3 DNA reads as TGTGCCAGCAGTGAAGCGGCGCGGGCGAGAGAAAAACTGTTTTTT. Amino acids: CASSEAARAREKLFF.

Only a few counts were recorded for this clone. The chain links TRBV5-1 to TRBJ1-1; D may be TRBD1 (6 bases). The V gene lost 7 bases and the J gene lost 4 bases, with 17 bases spanning the gap. Germline V CDR1 and CDR2: SGHRS, YFSETQ. The length of the CDR3 is 14 residues. CDR3 coding DNA: TGCGCCAGCCGATTCTCAGGGGAAGGCACTGAAGCTTTCTTT. Translation: CASRFSGEGTEAFF.

The chain is built from TRBV6-5 and TRBJ1-2; D may be TRBD1 (5 bases). The CDR3 runs 15 residues. With 0 bases removed from V and 1 base from J, the gap between germline ends came to 9 bases. CDR1 and CDR2 (germline): MNHEY, SVGAGI. Here the CDR3 reads CASSYSYQGNYGYTF. Written as DNA, the CDR3 is TGTGCCAGCAGTTACTCATATCAGGGTAACTATGGCTACACCTTC.

The chain links TRBV15 to TRBJ1-5; TRBD1 matches at 9 bases. CDR1 and CDR2 (germline): LNHNV, YYDKDF (reference sequence). The CDR3 length is 15 residues. J was trimmed by 6 bases and V by 0 bases; bases with no gene match: 3. The DNA for the CDR3 is TGTGCCACCAGCAGAGAGGGACAGGGCCCTCAGCCCCAGCATTTT. The encoded protein is CATSREGQGPQPQHF.

The chain is built from TRBV11-2 and TRBJ1-2, with a tentative D call TRBD1 (5 bases). The germline V and J ends were trimmed by 3 bases and 2 bases, with 7 bases remaining between them. The V gene's germline CDR1 is SGHAT and CDR2 FQNNGV. This CDR3 is 13 amino acids long. The CDR3 region is CASSFDSNYGYTF. Here the CDR3 DNA reads TGTGCCAGCAGCTTTGACAGCAACTATGGCTACACCTTC.

This clone was counted a few times. This chain connects TRBV19 to TRBJ2-5; no clear D. Germline values: CDR1 LNHDA, CDR2 SQIVND (reference sequence). The CDR3 is 13 residues long. The V end lost 7 bases, the J end lost 0 bases, and 9 bases lay between the germline ends. The CDR3: CASKETNQETQYF. For the CDR3, the DNA is TGTGCCAGTAAAGAAACTAACCAAGAGACCCAGTACTTC.

The V call is TRBV27, the J call TRBJ2-1, with 13 bases lining up with TRBD2. Germline V gives CDR1 MNHEY, CDR2 SMNVEV (reference sequence). The CDR3 consists of 15 residues. The trim removed 6 bases at V and 10 bases at J, leaving 9 bases unmatched. CDR3 sequence: CASSLGLAGAGEQFF. CDR3 nucleotides: TGTGCCAGCAGCCTAGGACTAGCGGGAGCTGGAGAGCAGTTCTTC.

This clone was observed a few times. The chain employs TRBV2 and TRBJ2-6; weak D call: TRBD2 (6 bases). Deletions cut 0 bases from V and 0 bases from J, with 9 bases between. Per germline, CDR1 SNHLY and CDR2 FYNNEI. The CDR3 has 17 amino acids. As DNA, the CDR3 is TGTGCCAGCAGTGAAGCGCTGGGGGGCTCTGGGGCCAACGTCCTGACTTTC. Its translation is CASSEALGGSGANVLTF.